The clone carrying this TCR beta chain has more than one count but fewer than ten. Its antigen is unidentified. From germline, CDR1 is SEHNR and CDR2 FQNEAQ (reference sequence). V lost 1 base to trimming and J lost 6 bases, with 12 bases between them. The CDR3 extends over 14 amino acids. TCRdb itself ran the reads through MiXCR, one entry per CDR3 protein. The sample shows about half a million distinct CDR3 sequences, about 42% of them seen only once. This entry comes from a study of T cell repertoires in cytomegalovirus infection. The rearrangement uses TRBV7-9 and TRBJ1-1; no definite D call. The receptor's source is a human donor in good health (CMV status not recorded). Some clones in this sample may be carry-over from other donors' samples. Sample: cultured PBMCs, taken from culture after CMV antigen stimulation. The CDR3 loop reads CASSLGLGSSEAFF. The CDR3 DNA reads TGTGCCAGCAGCTTAGGGTTAGGGTCTTCTGAAGCTTTCTTT.